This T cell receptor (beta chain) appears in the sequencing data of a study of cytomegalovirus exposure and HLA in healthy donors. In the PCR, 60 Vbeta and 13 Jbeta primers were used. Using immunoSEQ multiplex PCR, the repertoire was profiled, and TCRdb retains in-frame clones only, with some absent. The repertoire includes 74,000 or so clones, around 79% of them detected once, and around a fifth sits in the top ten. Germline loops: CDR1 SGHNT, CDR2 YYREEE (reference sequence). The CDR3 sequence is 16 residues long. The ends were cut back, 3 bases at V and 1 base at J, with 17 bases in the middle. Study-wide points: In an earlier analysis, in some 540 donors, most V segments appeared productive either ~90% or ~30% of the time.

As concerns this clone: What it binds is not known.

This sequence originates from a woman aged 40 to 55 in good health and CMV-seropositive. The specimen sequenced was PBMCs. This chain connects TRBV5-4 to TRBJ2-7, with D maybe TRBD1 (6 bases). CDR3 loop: CASSYVTGSGSYEQYF. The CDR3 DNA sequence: TGTGCCAGCAGCTACGTCACAGGGTCGGGATCCTACGAGCAGTACTTC.